This T cell receptor beta chain was sequenced in a study of blood T cell repertoires in COVID-19. Study information: Samples of COVID-19 (acute and convalescent) were obtained from the United States, Italy and Spain. Sources were T cells, B-cell-depleted T cells, or PBMCs; the material itself was cDNA or gDNA.

Original analysis: How many nucleated cells were present was estimated from reference gene primer amplification. Clones were sequenced by immunoSEQ multiplex PCR, and TCRdb holds only the in-frame ones, with some missing. Clone size and the V and J calls come from that table; the DNA yielded D and trimming. This sample yields over 450,000 clones, of which 75% to 90% are seen a single time; 0.7% to 1% belongs to the top ten. The CDR3 has 13 amino acids. CDR1 and CDR2 (germline): MNHEY, SVGAGI. With 7 bases removed from V and 3 bases from J, the gap between germline ends came to 10 bases. A Seattle source enrolled patients during active infection and followed them longitudinally.

The sequencing input was peripheral blood. This sequence originates from a man between 18 and 29 years old with COVID-19, enrolled during active disease. V is TRBV6-5 and J is TRBJ2-4; perhaps TRBD1 as D (6 bases). CDR3: CASIRDNKNIQYF. CDR3 in DNA: TGTGCCAGCATCCGGGACAACAAAAACATTCAGTACTTC.